The present T cell receptor (beta chain) was sequenced within a study of monozygotic twins with inflammatory bowel disease. The germline V gene encodes CDR1 ENHRY and CDR2 SYGVKD. The CDR3 consists of 13 residues. Input per TCR library consisted of about 3.5 ug of total RNA. TCRdb re-analyzed the 5' RACE reads; it lists each CDR3 protein once, without DNA. The sample has approximately 300,000 distinct CDR3 sequences. Sequencing used blood. The receptor was derived from a human donor with ulcerative colitis or Crohn's disease, or a healthy co-twin of an affected twin (not recorded which). The chain combines TRBV10-3 with TRBJ2-7; TCRdb proposes TRBD1, but this gene call is untestable without DNA. CDR3 region: CAISESGGYEQYF.